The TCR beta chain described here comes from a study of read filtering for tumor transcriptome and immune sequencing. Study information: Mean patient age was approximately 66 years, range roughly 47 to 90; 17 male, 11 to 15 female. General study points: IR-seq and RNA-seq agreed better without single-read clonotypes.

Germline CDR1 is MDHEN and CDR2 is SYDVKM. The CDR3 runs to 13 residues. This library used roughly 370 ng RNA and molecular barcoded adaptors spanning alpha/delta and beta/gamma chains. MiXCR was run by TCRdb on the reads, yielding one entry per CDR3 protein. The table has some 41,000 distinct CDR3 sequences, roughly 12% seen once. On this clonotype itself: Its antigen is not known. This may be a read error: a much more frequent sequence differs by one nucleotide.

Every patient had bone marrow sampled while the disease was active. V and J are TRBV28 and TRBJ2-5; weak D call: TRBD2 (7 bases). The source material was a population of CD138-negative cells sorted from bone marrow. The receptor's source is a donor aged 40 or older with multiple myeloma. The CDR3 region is CTSRGGAFETQYF. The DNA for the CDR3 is TGTACCAGCAGAGGGGGGGCCTTTGAGACCCAGTACTTC.